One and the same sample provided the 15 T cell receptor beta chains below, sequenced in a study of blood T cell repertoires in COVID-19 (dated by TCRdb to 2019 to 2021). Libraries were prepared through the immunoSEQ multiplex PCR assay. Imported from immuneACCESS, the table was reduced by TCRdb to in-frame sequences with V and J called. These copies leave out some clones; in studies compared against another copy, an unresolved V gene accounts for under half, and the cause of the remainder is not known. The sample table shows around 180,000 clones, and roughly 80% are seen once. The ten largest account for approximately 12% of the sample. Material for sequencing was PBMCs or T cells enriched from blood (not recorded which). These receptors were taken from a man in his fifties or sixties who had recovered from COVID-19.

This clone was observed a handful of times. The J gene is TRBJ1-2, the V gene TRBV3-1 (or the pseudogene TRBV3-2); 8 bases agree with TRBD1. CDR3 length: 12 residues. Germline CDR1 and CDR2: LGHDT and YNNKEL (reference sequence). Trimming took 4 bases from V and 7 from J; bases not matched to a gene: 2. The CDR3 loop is CASSRTGFGYTF. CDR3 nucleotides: TGTGCCAGCAGCCGGACAGGGTTTGGCTACACCTTC.

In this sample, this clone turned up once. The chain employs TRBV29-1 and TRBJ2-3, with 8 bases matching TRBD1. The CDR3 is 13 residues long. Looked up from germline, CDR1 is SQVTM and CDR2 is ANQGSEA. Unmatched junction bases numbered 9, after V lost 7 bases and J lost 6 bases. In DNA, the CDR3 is TGCAGCGCTGGACAGGGCGGGTGGGATACGCAGTATTTT. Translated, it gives CSAGQGGWDTQYF.

CDR3 nucleotides: TGTGCCAGCAGCTTGGGAGTCGGGCAGGGGGCCGGAGAGCAGTACTTC. Its protein product is CASSLGVGQGAGEQYF. V gene TRBV5-5 combines with J gene TRBJ2-7; 8 bases match TRBD1. CDR3 length equals 16 residues. CDR1 is SGHKS, CDR2 YYEKEE, per germline (reference sequence). J lost 7 bases, V lost 0 bases, and 12 bases had no gene match.

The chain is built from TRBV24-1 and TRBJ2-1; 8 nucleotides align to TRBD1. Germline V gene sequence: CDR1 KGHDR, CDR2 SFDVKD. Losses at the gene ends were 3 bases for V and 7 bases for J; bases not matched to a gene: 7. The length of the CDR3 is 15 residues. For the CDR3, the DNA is TGTGCCACCAGTGATGCGGACAGGGACCGGAATGAGCAGTTCTTC. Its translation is CATSDADRDRNEQFF.

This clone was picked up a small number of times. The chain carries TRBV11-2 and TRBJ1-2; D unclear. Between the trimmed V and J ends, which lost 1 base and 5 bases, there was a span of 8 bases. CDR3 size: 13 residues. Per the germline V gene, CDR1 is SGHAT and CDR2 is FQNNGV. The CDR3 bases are TGTGCCAGCAGCTTAGGGCCGGGGTATGGCTACACCTTC. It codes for CASSLGPGYGYTF.

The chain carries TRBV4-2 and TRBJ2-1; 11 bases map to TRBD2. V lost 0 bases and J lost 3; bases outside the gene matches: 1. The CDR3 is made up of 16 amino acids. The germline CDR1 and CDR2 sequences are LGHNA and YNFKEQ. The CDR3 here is CASSQDLAGGYNEQFF. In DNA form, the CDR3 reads TGTGCCAGCAGCCAAGATCTAGCGGGGGGCTACAATGAGCAGTTCTTC.

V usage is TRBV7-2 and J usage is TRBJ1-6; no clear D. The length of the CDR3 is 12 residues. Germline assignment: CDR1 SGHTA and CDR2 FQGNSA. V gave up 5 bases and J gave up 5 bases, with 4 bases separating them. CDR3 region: CASSRDNSPLHF. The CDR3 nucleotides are TGTGCCAGCAGCCGCGATAATTCACCCCTCCACTTT.

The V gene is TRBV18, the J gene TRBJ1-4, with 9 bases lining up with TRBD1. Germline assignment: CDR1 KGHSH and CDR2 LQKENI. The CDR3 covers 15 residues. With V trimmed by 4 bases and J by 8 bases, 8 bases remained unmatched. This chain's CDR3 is CASSLRQGVEEKLFF. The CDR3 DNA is TGTGCCAGCTCACTTAGACAGGGGGTGGAAGAAAAACTGTTTTTT.

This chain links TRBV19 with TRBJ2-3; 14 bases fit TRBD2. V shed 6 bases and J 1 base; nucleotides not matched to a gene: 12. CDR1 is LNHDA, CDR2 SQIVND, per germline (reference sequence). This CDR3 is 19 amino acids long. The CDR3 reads CASRPAPGLAGVRTDTQYF. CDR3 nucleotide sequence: TGTGCCAGTAGGCCTGCACCGGGACTAGCGGGGGTTCGCACAGATACGCAGTATTTT. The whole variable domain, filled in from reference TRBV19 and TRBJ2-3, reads DGGITQSPKYLFRKEGQNVTLSCEQNLNHDAMYWYRQDPGQGLRLIYYSQIVNDFQKGDIAEGYSVSREKKESFPLTVTSAQKNPTAFYLCASRPAPGLAGVRTDTQYFGPGTRLTVL.

CDR3 coding DNA: TGTGCCAGCAGCCCGACTAGCGGGGGTCGCTCTGGGGCCAACGTCCTGACTTTC. As protein: CASSPTSGGRSGANVLTF. The V gene is TRBV4-2, the J gene TRBJ2-6, with 12 bases that match TRBD2. V gave up 4 bases and J gave up 0 bases; unmatched junction bases: 4. The CDR3 sequence is 18 residues long. Germline V gene sequence: CDR1 LGHNA, CDR2 YNFKEQ.

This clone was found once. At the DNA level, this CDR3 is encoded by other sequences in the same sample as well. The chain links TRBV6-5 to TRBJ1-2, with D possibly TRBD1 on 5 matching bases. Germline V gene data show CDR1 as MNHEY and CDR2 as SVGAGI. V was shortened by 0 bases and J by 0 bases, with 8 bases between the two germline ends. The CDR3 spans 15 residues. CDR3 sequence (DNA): TGTGCCAGCAGTTACTCTGGAGGGGCTAACTATGGCTACACCTTC. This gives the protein CASSYSGGANYGYTF.

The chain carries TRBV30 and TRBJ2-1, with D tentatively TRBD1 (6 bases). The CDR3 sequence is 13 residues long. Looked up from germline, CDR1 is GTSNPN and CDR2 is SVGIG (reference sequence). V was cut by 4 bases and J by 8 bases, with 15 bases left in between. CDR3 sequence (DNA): TGTGCCTGGAATACAGGGTTAACGGATGAGCAGTTCTTC. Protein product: CAWNTGLTDEQFF.

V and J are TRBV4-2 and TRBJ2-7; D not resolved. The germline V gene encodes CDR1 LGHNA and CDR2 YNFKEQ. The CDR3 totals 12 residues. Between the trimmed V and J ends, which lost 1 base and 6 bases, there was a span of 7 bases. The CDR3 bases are TGTGCCAGCAGCCAAGCTTCGGGCGAGCAGTACTTC. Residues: CASSQASGEQYF.

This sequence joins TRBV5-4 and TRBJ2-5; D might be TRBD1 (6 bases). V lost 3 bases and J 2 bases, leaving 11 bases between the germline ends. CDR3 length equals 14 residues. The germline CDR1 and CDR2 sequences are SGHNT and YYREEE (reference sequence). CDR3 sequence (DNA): TGTGCCAGCAGCTCGGGACATCCACAAGAGACCCAGTACTTC. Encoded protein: CASSSGHPQETQYF.

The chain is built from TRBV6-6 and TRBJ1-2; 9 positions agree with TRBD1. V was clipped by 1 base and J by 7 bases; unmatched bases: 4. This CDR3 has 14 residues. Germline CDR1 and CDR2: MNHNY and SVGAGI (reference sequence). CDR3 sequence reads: CASSYLGQGGGYTF. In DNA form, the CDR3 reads TGTGCCAGCAGTTACTTGGGACAGGGAGGTGGCTACACCTTC.